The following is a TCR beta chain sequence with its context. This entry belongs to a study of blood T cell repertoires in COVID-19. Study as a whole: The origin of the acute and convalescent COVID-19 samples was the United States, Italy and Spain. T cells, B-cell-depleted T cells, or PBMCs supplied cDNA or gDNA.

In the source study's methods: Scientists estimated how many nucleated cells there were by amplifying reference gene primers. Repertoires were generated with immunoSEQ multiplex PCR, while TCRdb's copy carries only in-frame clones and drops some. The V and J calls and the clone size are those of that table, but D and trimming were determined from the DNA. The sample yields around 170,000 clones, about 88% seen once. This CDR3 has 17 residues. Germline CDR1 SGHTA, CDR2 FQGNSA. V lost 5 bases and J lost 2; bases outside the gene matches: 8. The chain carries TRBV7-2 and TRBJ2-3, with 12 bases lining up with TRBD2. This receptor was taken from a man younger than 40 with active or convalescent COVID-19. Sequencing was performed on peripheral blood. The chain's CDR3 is CASSPTRLAGVTDTQYF. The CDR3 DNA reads TGTGCCAGCAGCCCCACCCGACTAGCGGGAGTCACAGATACGCAGTATTTT. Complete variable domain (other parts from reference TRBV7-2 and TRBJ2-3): GAGVSQSPSNKVTEKGKDVELRCDPISGHTALYWYRQSLGQGLEFLIYFQGNSAPDKSGLPSDRFSAERTGGSVSTLTIQRTQQEDSAVYLCASSPTRLAGVTDTQYFGPGTRLTVL.